The 15 T cell receptor beta chains listed next were all sequenced from one sample in a study of cytomegalovirus exposure and HLA in healthy donors. The PCR made use of 60 Vbeta and 13 Jbeta primers. Method: immunoSEQ multiplex PCR; TCRdb's copy keeps in-frame clones and lacks some. Of about 130,000 clones in the sample, 74% were seen once. The specimen sequenced was PBMCs. Receptors originate from a woman in her 50s in good health and CMV-seropositive.

This chain uses TRBV14 with TRBJ1-2; 7 bases line up with TRBD1. The CDR3 runs to 13 residues. The ends lost 1 base at V and 8 bases at J; junction bases unmatched: 4. Germline CDR1 SGHDN, CDR2 FVKESK. CDR3 amino acids: CASSQGRQGGYTF. As DNA, the CDR3 is TGTGCCAGCAGCCAAGGAAGACAGGGAGGCTACACCTTC.

The gene calls are TRBV28 and TRBJ1-1; no clear D gene. Germline loops: CDR1 MDHEN, CDR2 SYDVKM. The CDR3 runs to 13 residues. V was pared by 0 bases and J by 4 bases, with 6 bases between. The CDR3 here is CASSLWASTEAFF. The CDR3 DNA follows: TGTGCCAGCAGTTTATGGGCAAGCACTGAAGCTTTCTTT. Full variable domain (remainder filled in from reference TRBV28 and TRBJ1-1): DVKVTQSSRYLVKRTGEKVFLECVQDMDHENMFWYRQDPGLGLRLIYFSYDVKMKEKGDIPEGYSVSREKKERFSLILESASTNQTSMYLCASSLWASTEAFFGQGTRLTVV.

The rearrangement uses TRBV6-1 and TRBJ2-5, with no clear D. Trimming removed 3 bases at V and 2 bases at J, with 4 bases between. Germline-derived CDR1 and CDR2 are MNHNS and SASEGT. CDR3 length equals 12 residues. The CDR3 region is CASSDTQETQYF. The CDR3 DNA is TGTGCCAGCAGTGATACTCAAGAGACCCAGTACTTC.

This clone was counted between two and nine times. The chain joins TRBV28 to TRBJ2-7; weak D call: TRBD1 (5 bases). Looked up from germline, CDR1 is MDHEN and CDR2 is SYDVKM. The CDR3 spans 12 residues. The V and J ends lost 11 bases and 4 bases respectively, with 15 bases between them. The chain's CDR3 is CAHAAGPYEQYF. The CDR3 DNA is TGTGCCCACGCCGCAGGGCCGTACGAGCAGTACTTC.

This clone was recorded once. V usage is TRBV6-5 and J usage is TRBJ2-7; 9 nucleotides line up with TRBD1. Germline CDR1 MNHEY, CDR2 SVGAGI. J lost 3 bases, V lost 5 bases, and 5 bases had no gene match. The CDR3 is made up of 14 amino acids. This CDR3 is CASSRGTGSYEQYF. The CDR3 nucleotides are TGTGCCAGCAGTCGCGGGACAGGGAGCTACGAGCAGTACTTC.

Notes on this clone: One end of the junction varies from germline; a read error may be responsible. V and J are TRBV2 and TRBJ2-2; no clear D gene. CDR1 and CDR2 (germline): SNHLY, FYNNEI. The CDR3 has 15 residues. The CDR3 coding sequence is TGTGCCAGCAATGAAGCGCGTAGAAACACCGGGGAGCTGTTTTTT. This sequence encodes CASNEARRNTGELFF.

The chain is built from TRBV5-5 and TRBJ2-3; 7 bases agree with TRBD1. CDR1 and CDR2 from the germline V gene are SGHKS and YYEKEE (reference sequence). The CDR3 is 16 amino acids. The V segment lost 2 bases and the J segment 2 bases; nucleotides outside the gene matches: 8. The CDR3 bases are TGTGCCAGCAGCTTCTCGGGACAGCTTTCCACAGATACGCAGTATTTT. It codes for CASSFSGQLSTDTQYF.

V usage is TRBV7-9 and J usage is TRBJ1-4; 10 nucleotides match TRBD1. The CDR3 is 15 residues long. Germline V gene data show CDR1 as SEHNR and CDR2 as FQNEAQ (reference sequence). The ends lost 5 bases at V and 7 bases at J; junction bases unmatched: 7. CDR3 bases: TGTGCCAGCAGCGGGGGACAGGGGATAAGTGAAAAACTGTTTTTT. Protein: CASSGGQGISEKLFF.

The chain joins TRBV10-2 to TRBJ2-7, with 10 positions matching TRBD1. The V gene end was trimmed by 8 bases and the J gene end by 2 bases; junction bases not matched to a gene: 6. Germline loops: CDR1 WSHSY, CDR2 SAAADI. The CDR3 is made up of 14 amino acids. This chain's CDR3 is CASRSGTGAYEQYF. The DNA of the CDR3 is TGCGCCAGCCGATCCGGGACAGGGGCCTACGAGCAGTACTTC.

The chain links TRBV7-2 to TRBJ1-2, with no clear D. Germline V gene lookup returns CDR1 SGHTA and CDR2 FQGNSA. Trimming left V 5 bases short and J 3 bases short, with 19 bases between. The CDR3 length is 16 residues. The chain's CDR3 is CASSPSLIELYYGYTF. DNA for the CDR3: TGTGCCAGCAGCCCATCCCTAATAGAACTGTACTATGGCTACACCTTC.

This chain connects TRBV27 to TRBJ2-7; D is unresolved. Germline V CDR1 and CDR2: MNHEY, SMNVEV (reference sequence). This CDR3 has 14 amino acids. The V and J ends lost 6 bases and 0 bases respectively, with 12 bases between them. The CDR3 sequence is CASRIQQSSYEQYF. The CDR3 bases are TGTGCCAGCAGGATACAGCAAAGCTCCTACGAGCAGTACTTC.

V gene TRBV27 combines with J gene TRBJ2-2; D might be TRBD2 (7 bases). Trimming shortened V by 6 bases and J by 7 bases, and 21 bases separated the two germline ends. The CDR3 contains 16 residues. The germline V gene has CDR1 MNHEY and CDR2 SMNVEV (reference sequence). Here the CDR3 DNA reads TGTGCCAGCAGCAGCCCCGTGCGGGGGCCGCACGGGGAGCTGTTTTTT. It yields the protein CASSSPVRGPHGELFF.

To note about this clone: The junction and the germline gene differ at one end; a read error may be behind it. The CDR3 DNA sequence: TGTACCAGCAGTGAGCCGGGAGTCAGCTACGAGCAGTACTTC. Its protein product is CTSSEPGVSYEQYF. This chain uses TRBV25-1 with TRBJ2-7, with D tentatively TRBD2 (6 bases). The germline V gene has CDR1 MGHDK and CDR2 SYGVNS. The CDR3 sequence is 14 residues long.

The CDR3 DNA is TGCGCCAGCAGCCAAGAAGTCGGAGGGTGGGAGACCCAGTACTTC. Translating gives CASSQEVGGWETQYF. V and J are TRBV4-3 and TRBJ2-5, with D tentatively TRBD2 (6 bases). V was clipped by 0 bases and J by 5 bases, with 13 bases between them. CDR1 and CDR2 from the germline V gene are LGHNA and YSLEER. This CDR3 contains 15 residues.

This chain joins TRBV7-9 and TRBJ2-2; D perhaps matches TRBD1 (6 bases). From germline, CDR1 is SEHNR and CDR2 FQNEAQ (reference sequence). The CDR3 has 18 residues. V was shortened by 0 bases and J by 4 bases, with 18 bases between the two germline ends. The CDR3 sequence is CASSLAGPQGGLTGELFF. The DNA of the CDR3 is TGTGCCAGCAGCTTAGCCGGTCCACAGGGTGGGCTCACCGGGGAGCTGTTTTTT.